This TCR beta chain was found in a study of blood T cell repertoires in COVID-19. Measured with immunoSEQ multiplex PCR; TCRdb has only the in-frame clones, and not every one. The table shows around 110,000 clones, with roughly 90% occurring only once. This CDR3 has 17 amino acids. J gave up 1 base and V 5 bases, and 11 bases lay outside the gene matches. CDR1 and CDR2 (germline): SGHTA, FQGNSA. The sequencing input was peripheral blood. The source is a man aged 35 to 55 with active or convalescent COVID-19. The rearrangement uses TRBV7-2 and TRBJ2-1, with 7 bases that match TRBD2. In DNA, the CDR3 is TGTGCCAGCAGCCAAATGTCTCCGGGAGGTTCCTACAATGAGCAGTTCTTC. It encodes CASSQMSPGGSYNEQFF.